This is a list of T cell receptor beta chains from one sample in a study of OX40 agonist ivuxolimab in advanced cancers. Some clones are missing from TCRdb's copy, which holds only in-frame ones; the method was immunoSEQ multiplex PCR. The table includes tens of thousands of clones, roughly 90% detected once. Material: CD4+ or CD8+ T cells sorted from blood, obtained in a trial of the OX40 agonist ivuxolimab. The origin of the receptors is an adult with an advanced solid tumor such as melanoma, head and neck, liver or kidney cancer. CDR3s include the opening cysteine and the closing phenylalanine or tryptophan. The order of the fields is J gene, clone size, V gene, D gene, CDR3 protein, CDR3 DNA. A D gene is named only where the DNA matches it firmly. Expanded clones get a size class; other rows say once, few or many, or leave the size out.

TRBJ2-5,.,TRBV4-1,TRBD2,CASSVGTSGGRAQYF,TGCGCCAGCAGCGTGGGGACTAGCGGGGGGAGGGCCCAGTACTTC
TRBJ1-4,.,TRBV7-6,TRBD1,CASSQTGGGEKLFF,TGTGCCAGCAGCCAAACAGGGGGAGGCGAAAAACTGTTTTTT
TRBJ1-5,.,TRBV10-3,TRBD1,CAISESGTGLNQPQHF,TGTGCCATCAGTGAGTCAGGGACAGGGTTAAATCAGCCCCAGCATTTT
TRBJ1-1,.,TRBV9,.,CASSVVVGTWTEAFF,TGTGCCAGCAGCGTAGTAGTGGGGACTTGGACTGAAGCTTTCTTT
TRBJ1-1,.,TRBV19,.,CASSLTPGAVTEAFF,TGTGCCAGTAGTTTAACCCCAGGGGCTGTCACTGAAGCTTTCTTT
TRBJ2-5,.,TRBV27,.,CASSSTPNQETQYF,TGTGCCAGCAGTTCCACACCGAACCAAGAGACCCAGTACTTC
TRBJ1-1,.,TRBV19,.,CASSIGHMNTEAFF,TGTGCCAGTAGTATCGGACACATGAACACTGAAGCTTTCTTT
TRBJ2-1,.,TRBV7-6,.,CASSFGENNEQFF,TGTGCCAGCAGCTTTGGAGAGAACAATGAGCAGTTCTTC
TRBJ2-5,.,TRBV10-3,TRBD2,CAISEELAGETQYF,TGTGCCATCAGTGAGGAGCTAGCGGGGGAGACCCAGTACTTC
TRBJ1-1,.,TRBV18,.,CASSPQGDTEAFF,TGTGCCAGCTCACCACAGGGGGACACTGAAGCTTTCTTT
TRBJ2-7,.,TRBV4-1,TRBD1,CASSQQGQNYEQYF,TGCGCCAGCAGCCAACAGGGACAGAACTACGAGCAGTACTTC
TRBJ1-4,.,TRBV11-2,TRBD1,CASSPLGQGATNEKLFF,TGTGCCAGCAGCCCACTGGGACAGGGGGCGACTAATGAAAAACTGTTTTTT
TRBJ2-7,.,TRBV25-1,.,CASSLLWGDYTYEQYF,TGTGCCAGCAGCCTCCTCTGGGGGGATTATACCTACGAGCAGTACTTC
TRBJ1-6,.,TRBV27,TRBD1,CATFTDRVESPLHF,TGTGCCACCTTTACGGACAGGGTAGAATCACCCCTCCACTTT
TRBJ1-1,.,TRBV21-1,.,CASSKVKGGDTEAFF,TGTGCCAGCAGCAAAGTGAAGGGTGGAGACACTGAAGCTTTCTTT
TRBJ2-7,.,TRBV29-1,TRBD2,CSVGGGGSYEQYF,TGCAGCGTGGGGGGGGGAGGCTCCTACGAGCAGTACTTC
TRBJ2-7,.,TRBV7-2,.,CASSRSSYEQYF,TGTGCCAGCAGCCGAAGCTCCTACGAGCAGTACTTC
TRBJ1-1,.,TRBV19,.,CACRLGGFSEAFF,TGTGCCTGCCGTCTAGGAGGGTTTAGTGAAGCTTTCTTT
TRBJ2-7,.,TRBV11-3,.,CASEGSSYEQYF,TGTGCCAGCGAGGGGAGCTCCTACGAGCAGTACTTC
TRBJ1-1,.,TRBV7-6,.,CASSLVQGRDTEAFF,TGTGCCAGCAGCTTAGTGCAGGGGAGGGACACTGAAGCTTTCTTT
TRBJ1-1,.,TRBV6-5,.,CASSSPSGAAEAFF,TGTGCCAGCAGTTCCCCCTCCGGCGCCGCTGAAGCTTTCTTT
TRBJ2-7,.,TRBV6-1,TRBD1,CASSDHGQGSGSEQYF,TGTGCCAGCAGTGACCACGGACAGGGTAGTGGGTCCGAGCAGTACTTC
TRBJ1-2,once,TRBV11-2,.,CASSLGRAGIDGYTF,TGTGCCAGCAGCTTAGGTAGGGCTGGGATTGATGGCTACACCTTC
TRBJ2-7,.,TRBV11-1,.,CASRPTDYLSYEQYF,TGTGCCAGCAGACCCACAGACTACCTCTCCTACGAGCAGTACTTC
TRBJ1-6,.,TRBV2,.,CASEGGNNSPLHF,TGTGCCAGCGAGGGCGGTAATAATTCACCCCTCCACTTT
TRBJ1-3,.,TRBV13,.,CASSDGTSGNTIYF,TGTGCCAGCAGCGACGGGACATCTGGAAACACCATATATTTT
TRBJ2-1,.,TRBV30,.,CAWSVHSYNEQFF,TGTGCCTGGAGTGTACATAGCTACAATGAGCAGTTCTTC
TRBJ2-7,.,TRBV29-1,TRBD2,CSVAPTAGARYEQYF,TGCAGCGTTGCCCCAACAGCGGGAGCGAGGTACGAGCAGTACTTC
TRBJ1-3,many,TRBV5-6,.,CASSLLGETSSGNTIYF,TGTGCCAGCAGCTTGCTGGGGGAAACTTCCTCTGGAAACACCATATATTTT
TRBJ1-1,.,TRBV4-2,.,CASSQWAGLEAFF,TGTGCCAGCAGCCAGTGGGCGGGACTTGAAGCTTTCTTT
TRBJ1-5,.,TRBV19,TRBD1,CASSTGQGGQPQHF,TGTGCCAGTAGTACAGGACAGGGAGGTCAGCCCCAGCATTTT
TRBJ2-5,.,TRBV11-2,TRBD2,CASSRLTSGGGGTQYF,TGTGCCAGCAGCCGATTGACTAGCGGTGGCGGGGGGACCCAGTACTTC
TRBJ1-1,.,TRBV6-1,.,CASGQQNTEAFF,TGTGCCAGCGGACAGCAGAACACTGAAGCTTTCTTT
TRBJ2-2,.,TRBV6-5,TRBD1,CASSSGTGNTGELFF,TGTGCCAGCAGTTCCGGGACAGGGAACACCGGGGAGCTGTTTTTT
TRBJ2-7,.,TRBV4-1,TRBD1,CASSPFPGQGYEQYF,TGCGCCAGCAGCCCTTTTCCGGGACAGGGCTACGAGCAGTACTTC
TRBJ2-2,.,TRBV19,.,CATEQTDRSNTGELFF,TGTGCCACCGAACAAACGGACCGATCGAACACCGGGGAGCTGTTTTTT
TRBJ1-3,.,TRBV13,TRBD1,CASSLTGENTIYF,TGTGCCAGCAGCTTGACAGGGGAAAACACCATATATTTT
TRBJ1-2,.,TRBV7-2,.,CASSPGAGVYGYTF,TGTGCCAGCAGCCCCGGAGCAGGAGTCTATGGCTACACCTTC
TRBJ2-3,.,TRBV19,TRBD1,CASSISPYRGTSTDTQYF,TGTGCCAGTAGTATAAGCCCGTACAGGGGCACTAGCACAGATACGCAGTATTTT
TRBJ2-7,.,TRBV13,.,CASSSPDIQYEQYF,TGTGCCAGCAGCTCCCCGGACATTCAATACGAGCAGTACTTC
TRBJ2-7,.,TRBV4-3,.,CASSQDEGLPYEQYF,TGCGCCAGCAGCCAAGACGAGGGTCTTCCCTACGAGCAGTACTTC
TRBJ2-7,.,TRBV9,.,CASSPLGGSSYEQYF,TGTGCCAGCAGCCCGCTTGGTGGGAGCTCCTACGAGCAGTACTTC
TRBJ1-3,.,TRBV14,.,CASSPQWGLGNTIYF,TGTGCCAGCAGCCCTCAGTGGGGGCTAGGAAACACCATATATTTT
TRBJ1-3,.,TRBV11-2,.,CASSLVGRSGNTIYF,TGTGCCAGCAGCTTAGTGGGGCGCTCTGGAAACACCATATATTTT
TRBJ1-5,few,TRBV9,.,CASSPEENQPQHF,TGTGCCAGCAGCCCCGAAGAGAATCAGCCCCAGCATTTT
TRBJ1-4,once,TRBV5-1,TRBD1,CASSLVGRGTHNEKLFF,TGCGCCAGCAGCTTGGTGGGCAGGGGGACGCATAATGAAAAACTGTTTTTT
TRBJ1-1,once,TRBV11-1,.,CASSLAGDGTEAFF,TGTGCCAGCAGCTTAGCAGGGGACGGTACTGAAGCTTTCTTT
TRBJ2-2,.,TRBV27,.,CASSTSLGGELFF,TGTGCCAGCAGTACCTCACTGGGCGGGGAGCTGTTTTTT
TRBJ2-7,.,TRBV6-5,.,CASSYYAGPTYEQYF,TGTGCCAGCAGTTACTATGCGGGACCCACCTACGAGCAGTACTTC